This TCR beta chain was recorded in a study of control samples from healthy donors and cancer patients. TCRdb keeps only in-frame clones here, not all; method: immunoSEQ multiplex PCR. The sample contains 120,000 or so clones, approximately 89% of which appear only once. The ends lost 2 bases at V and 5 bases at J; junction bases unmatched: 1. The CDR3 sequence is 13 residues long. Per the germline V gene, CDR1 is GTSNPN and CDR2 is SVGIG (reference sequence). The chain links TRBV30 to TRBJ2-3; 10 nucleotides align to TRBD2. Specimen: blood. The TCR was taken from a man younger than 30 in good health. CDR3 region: CAWSTSGVDTQYF. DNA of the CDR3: TGTGCCTGGAGTACTAGCGGGGTAGATACGCAGTATTTT.